This TCR beta chain was found in a study of blood T cell repertoires in COVID-19. Generated by immunoSEQ multiplex PCR, the TCRdb table keeps only in-frame clones and is missing some. The sample contains about 200,000 clones, around nine tenths of which appear only once. Germline V gene data show CDR1 as MNHEY and CDR2 as SMNVEV (reference sequence). V gave up 6 bases and J gave up 7 bases, with 18 bases separating them. The CDR3 is made up of 15 amino acids. This clonotype was sampled from a man aged 60 to 69 with COVID-19, enrolled during active disease. This chain uses TRBV27 with TRBJ1-4; weak D call: TRBD1 (6 bases). The source material was peripheral blood. The CDR3 DNA sequence: TGTGCCAGCAGCGGAGTGGGGGGGCACGGTGAAAAACTGTTTTTT. It codes for CASSGVGGHGEKLFF.